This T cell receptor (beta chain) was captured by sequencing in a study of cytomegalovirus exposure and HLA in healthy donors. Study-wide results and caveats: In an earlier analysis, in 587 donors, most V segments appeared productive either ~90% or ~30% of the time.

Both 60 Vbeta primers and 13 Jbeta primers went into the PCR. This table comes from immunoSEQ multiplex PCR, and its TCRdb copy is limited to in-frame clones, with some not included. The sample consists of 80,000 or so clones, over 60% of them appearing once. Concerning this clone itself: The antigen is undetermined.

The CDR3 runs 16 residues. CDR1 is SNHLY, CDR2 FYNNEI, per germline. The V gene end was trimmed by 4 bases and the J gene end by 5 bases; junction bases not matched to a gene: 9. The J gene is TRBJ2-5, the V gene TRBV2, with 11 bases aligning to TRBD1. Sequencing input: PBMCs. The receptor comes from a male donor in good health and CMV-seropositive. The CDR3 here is CASSVGRTGGEETQYF. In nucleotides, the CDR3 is TGTGCCAGCAGTGTCGGAAGGACAGGGGGCGAGGAGACCCAGTACTTC.